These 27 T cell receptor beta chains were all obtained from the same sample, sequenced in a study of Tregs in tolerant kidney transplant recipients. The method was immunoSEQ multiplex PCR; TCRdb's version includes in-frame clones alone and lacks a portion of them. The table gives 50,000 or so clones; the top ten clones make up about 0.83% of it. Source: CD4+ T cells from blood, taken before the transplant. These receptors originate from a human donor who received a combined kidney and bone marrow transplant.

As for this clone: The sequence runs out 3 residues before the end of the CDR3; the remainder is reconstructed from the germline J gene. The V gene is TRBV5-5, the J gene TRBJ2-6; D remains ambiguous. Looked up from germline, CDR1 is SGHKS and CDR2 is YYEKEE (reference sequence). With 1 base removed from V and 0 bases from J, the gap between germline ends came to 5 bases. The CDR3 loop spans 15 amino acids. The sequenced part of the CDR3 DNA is TGTGCCAGCAGCTTGCAGTACTCTGGGGCCAACGTC. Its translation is CASSLQYSGANV. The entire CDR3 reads CASSLQYSGANVLTF.

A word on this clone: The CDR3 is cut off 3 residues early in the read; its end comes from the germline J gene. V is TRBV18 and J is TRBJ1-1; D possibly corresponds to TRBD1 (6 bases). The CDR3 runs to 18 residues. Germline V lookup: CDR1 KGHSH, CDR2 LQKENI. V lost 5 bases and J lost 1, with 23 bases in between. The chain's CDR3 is CASSGFQGSTMWNTEAFF. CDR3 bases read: TGTGCCAGCTCAGGGTTCCAGGGGAGTACGATGTGGAACACTGAA.

The CDR3 DNA, read in part, is TGTGCCAGTAGTATAGTCGGCGGGGGGAGCTCCTACGAG. It codes for CASSIVGGGSSYE. The entire CDR3 sequence reads CASSIVGGGSSYEQYF. The J gene is TRBJ2-7, the V gene TRBV19, with 8 positions matching TRBD2. The read ends 3 residues shy of where the CDR3 ends; the end is completed using the germline J gene. The CDR3 spans 16 residues. V shed 1 base, J shed 0 bases, and the junction held 5 bases outside the gene matches. CDR1 LNHDA and CDR2 SQIVND come from the germline V gene (reference sequence).

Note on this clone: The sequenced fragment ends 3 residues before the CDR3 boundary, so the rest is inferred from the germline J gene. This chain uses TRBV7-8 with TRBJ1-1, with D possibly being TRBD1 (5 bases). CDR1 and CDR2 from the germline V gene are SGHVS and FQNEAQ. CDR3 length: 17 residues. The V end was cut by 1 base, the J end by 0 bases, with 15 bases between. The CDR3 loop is CASSLGLMGGLNTEAFF. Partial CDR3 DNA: TGTGCCAGCAGCTTAGGGTTGATGGGGGGTCTGAACACTGAA.

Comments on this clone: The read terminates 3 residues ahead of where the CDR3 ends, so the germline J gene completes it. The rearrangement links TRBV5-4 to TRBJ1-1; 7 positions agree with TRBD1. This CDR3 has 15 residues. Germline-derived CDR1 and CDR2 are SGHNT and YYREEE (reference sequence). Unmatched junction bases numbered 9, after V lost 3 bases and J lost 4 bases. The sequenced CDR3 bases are TGTGCCAGCAGCTCTTCTTTGGCAGGGGGCACTGAA. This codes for CASSSSLAGGTE. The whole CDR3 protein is CASSSSLAGGTEAFF. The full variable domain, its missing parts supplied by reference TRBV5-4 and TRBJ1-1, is ETGVTQSPTHLIKTRGQQVTLRCSSQSGHNTVSWYQQALGQGPQFIFQYYREEENGRGNFPPRFSGLQFPNYSSELNVNALELDDSALYLCASSSSLAGGTEAFFGQGTRLTVV.

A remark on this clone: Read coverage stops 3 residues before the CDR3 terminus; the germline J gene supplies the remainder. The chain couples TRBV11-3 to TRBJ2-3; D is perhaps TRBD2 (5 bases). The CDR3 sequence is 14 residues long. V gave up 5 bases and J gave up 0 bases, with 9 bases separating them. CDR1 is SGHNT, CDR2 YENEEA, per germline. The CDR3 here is CASSEGPSTDTQYF. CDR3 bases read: TGTGCCAGCAGCGAGGGCCCGAGCACAGATACG.

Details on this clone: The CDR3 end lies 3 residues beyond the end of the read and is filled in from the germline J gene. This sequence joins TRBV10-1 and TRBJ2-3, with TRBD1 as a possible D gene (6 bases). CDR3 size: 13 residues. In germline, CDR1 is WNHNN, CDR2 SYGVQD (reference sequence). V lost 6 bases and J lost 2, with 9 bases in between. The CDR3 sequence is CASRGGPTDTQYF. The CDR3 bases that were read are TGCGCCAGCAGAGGGGGACCCACAGATACG.

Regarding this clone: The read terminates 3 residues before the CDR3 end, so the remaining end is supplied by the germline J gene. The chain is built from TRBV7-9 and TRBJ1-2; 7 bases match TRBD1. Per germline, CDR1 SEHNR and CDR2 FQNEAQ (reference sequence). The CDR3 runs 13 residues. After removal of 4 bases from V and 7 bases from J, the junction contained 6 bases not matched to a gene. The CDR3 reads CASSSTGDGGYTF. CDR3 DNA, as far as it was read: TGTGCCAGCAGCTCCACAGGGGATGGTGGC. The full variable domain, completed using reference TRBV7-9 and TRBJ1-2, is DTGVSQNPRHKITKRGQNVTFRCDPISEHNRLYWYRQTLGQGPEFLTYFQNEAQLEKSRLLSDRFSAERPKGSFSTLEIQRTEQGDSAMYLCASSSTGDGGYTFGSGTRLTVV.

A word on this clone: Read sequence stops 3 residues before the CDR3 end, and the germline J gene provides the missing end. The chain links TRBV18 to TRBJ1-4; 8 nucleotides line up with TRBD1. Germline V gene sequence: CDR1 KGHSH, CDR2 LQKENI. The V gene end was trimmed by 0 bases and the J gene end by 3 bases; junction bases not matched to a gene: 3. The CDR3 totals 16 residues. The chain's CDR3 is CASSPPQGAANEKLFF. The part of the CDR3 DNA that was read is TGTGCCAGCTCACCACCCCAGGGGGCGGCTAATGAAAAA.

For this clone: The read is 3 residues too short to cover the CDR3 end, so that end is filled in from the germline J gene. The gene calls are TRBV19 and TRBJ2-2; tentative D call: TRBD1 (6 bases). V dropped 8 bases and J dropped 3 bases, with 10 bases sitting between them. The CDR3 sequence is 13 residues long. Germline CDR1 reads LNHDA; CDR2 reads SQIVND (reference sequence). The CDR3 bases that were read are TGTGCCAGTTCACAGGGATACACCGGGGAG. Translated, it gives CASSQGYTGE. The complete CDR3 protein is CASSQGYTGELFF.

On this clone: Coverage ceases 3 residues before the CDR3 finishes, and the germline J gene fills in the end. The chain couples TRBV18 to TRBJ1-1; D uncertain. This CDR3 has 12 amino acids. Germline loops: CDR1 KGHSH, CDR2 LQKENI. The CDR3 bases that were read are TGTGCCAGCTCACCCGCGCCCATTGGA. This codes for CASSPAPIG. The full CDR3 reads CASSPAPIGAFF.

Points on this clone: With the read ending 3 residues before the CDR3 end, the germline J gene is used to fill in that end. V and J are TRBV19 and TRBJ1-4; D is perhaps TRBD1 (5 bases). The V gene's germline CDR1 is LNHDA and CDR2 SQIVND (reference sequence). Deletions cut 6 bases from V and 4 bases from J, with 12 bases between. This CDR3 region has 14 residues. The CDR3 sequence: CASSAGRINEKLFF. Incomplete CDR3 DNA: TGTGCCAGTAGCGCGGGGCGGATTAATGAAAAA.

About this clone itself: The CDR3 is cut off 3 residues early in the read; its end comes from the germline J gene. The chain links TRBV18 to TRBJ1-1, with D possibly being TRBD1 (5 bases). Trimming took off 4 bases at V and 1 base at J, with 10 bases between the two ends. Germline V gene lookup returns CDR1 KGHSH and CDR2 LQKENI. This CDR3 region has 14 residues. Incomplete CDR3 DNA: TGTGCCAGCTCACTTAAAGGGGCGAACACTGAA. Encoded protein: CASSLKGANTE. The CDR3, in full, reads CASSLKGANTEAFF.

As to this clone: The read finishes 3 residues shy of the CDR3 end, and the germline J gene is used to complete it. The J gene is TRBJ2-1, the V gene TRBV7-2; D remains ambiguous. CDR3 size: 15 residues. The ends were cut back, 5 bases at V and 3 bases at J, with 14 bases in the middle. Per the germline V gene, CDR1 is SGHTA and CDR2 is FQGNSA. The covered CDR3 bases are TGTGCCAGCAGCGCAGGCCGGAGCTACTACAATGAG. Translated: CASSAGRSYYNE. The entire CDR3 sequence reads CASSAGRSYYNEQFF.

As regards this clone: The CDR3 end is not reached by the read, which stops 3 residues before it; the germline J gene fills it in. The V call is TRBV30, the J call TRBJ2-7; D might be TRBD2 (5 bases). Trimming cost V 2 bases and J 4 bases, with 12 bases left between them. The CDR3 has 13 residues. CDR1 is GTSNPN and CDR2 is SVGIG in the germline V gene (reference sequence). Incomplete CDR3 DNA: TGTGCCTGGAGTACTAGTTTGGTATACGAG. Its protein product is CAWSTSLVYE. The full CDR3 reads CAWSTSLVYEQYF. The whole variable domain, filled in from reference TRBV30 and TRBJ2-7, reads SQTIHQWPATLVQPVGSPLSLECTVEGTSNPNLYWYRQAAGRGLQLLFYSVGIGQISSEVPQNLSASRPQDRQFILSSKKLLLSDSGFYLCAWSTSLVYEQYFGPGTRLTVT.

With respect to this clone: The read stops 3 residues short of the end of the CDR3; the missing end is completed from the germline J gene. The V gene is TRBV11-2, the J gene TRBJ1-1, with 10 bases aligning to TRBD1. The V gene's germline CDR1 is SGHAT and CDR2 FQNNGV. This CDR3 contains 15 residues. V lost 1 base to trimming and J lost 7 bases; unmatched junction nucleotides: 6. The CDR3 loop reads CASSLGVTGGIEAFF. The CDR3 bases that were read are TGTGCCAGCAGCTTAGGGGTGACAGGGGGCATTGAA.

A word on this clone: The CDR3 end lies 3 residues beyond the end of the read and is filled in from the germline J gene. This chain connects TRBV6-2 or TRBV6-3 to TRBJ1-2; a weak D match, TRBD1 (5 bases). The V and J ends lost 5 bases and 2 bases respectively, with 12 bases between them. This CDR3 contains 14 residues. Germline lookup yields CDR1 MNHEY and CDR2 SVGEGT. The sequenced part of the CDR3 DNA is TGTGCCAGCAGTGACAGACGAGGAAACTATGGC. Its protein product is CASSDRRGNYG. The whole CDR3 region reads CASSDRRGNYGYTF.

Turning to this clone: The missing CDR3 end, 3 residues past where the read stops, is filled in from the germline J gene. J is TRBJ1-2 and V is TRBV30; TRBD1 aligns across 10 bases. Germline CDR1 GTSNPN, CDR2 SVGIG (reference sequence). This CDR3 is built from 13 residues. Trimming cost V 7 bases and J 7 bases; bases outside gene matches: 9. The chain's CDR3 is CASAGTGAGGYTF. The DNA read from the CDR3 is TGTGCCTCGGCTGGGACAGGGGCTGGTGGC. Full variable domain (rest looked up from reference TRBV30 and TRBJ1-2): SQTIHQWPATLVQPVGSPLSLECTVEGTSNPNLYWYRQAAGRGLQLLFYSVGIGQISSEVPQNLSASRPQDRQFILSSKKLLLSDSGFYLCASAGTGAGGYTFGSGTRLTVV.

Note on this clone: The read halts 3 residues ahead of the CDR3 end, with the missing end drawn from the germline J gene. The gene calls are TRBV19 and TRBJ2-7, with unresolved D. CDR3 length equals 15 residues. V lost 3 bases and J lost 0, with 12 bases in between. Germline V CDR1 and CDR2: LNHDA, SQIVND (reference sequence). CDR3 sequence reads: CASSITNYPSYEQYF. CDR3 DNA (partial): TGTGCCAGTAGTATTACTAATTACCCCTCCTACGAG. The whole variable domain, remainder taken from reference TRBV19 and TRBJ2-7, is DGGITQSPKYLFRKEGQNVTLSCEQNLNHDAMYWYRQDPGQGLRLIYYSQIVNDFQKGDIAEGYSVSREKKESFPLTVTSAQKNPTAFYLCASSITNYPSYEQYFGPGTRLTVT.

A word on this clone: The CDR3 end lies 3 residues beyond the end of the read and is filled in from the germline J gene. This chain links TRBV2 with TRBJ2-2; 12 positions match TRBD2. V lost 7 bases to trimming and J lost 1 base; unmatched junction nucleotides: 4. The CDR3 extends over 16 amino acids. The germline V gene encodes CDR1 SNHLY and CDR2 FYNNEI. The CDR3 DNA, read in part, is TGTGCCAGCACTACACTAGCGGGAGGGAACACCGGGGAG. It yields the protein CASTTLAGGNTGE. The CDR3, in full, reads CASTTLAGGNTGELFF.

Incomplete CDR3 DNA: TGCGCCAGCAGCTTGGAAGGGACAGGGAATCAGCCC. Its translation: CASSLEGTGNQP. From start to end, the CDR3 is CASSLEGTGNQPQHF. V usage is TRBV5-1 and J usage is TRBJ1-5; 9 bases fit TRBD1. The read gets to within 3 residues of the CDR3 end, and the germline J gene fills in the rest. The CDR3 length is 15 residues. The V gene's germline CDR1 is SGHRS and CDR2 YFSETQ. With 0 bases clipped from V and 4 bases from J, the junction kept 2 bases outside the gene matches.

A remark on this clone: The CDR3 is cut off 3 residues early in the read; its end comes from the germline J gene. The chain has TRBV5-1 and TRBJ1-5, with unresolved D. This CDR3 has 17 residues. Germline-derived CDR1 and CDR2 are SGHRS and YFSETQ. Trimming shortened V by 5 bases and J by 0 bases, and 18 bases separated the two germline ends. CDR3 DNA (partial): TGCGCCAGCAGTTCGGTATCGATATTCGATAGCAATCAGCCC. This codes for CASSSVSIFDSNQP. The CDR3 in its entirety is CASSSVSIFDSNQPQHF. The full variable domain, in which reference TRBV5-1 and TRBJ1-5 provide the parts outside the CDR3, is KAGVTQTPRYLIKTRGQQVTLSCSPISGHRSVSWYQQTPGQGLQFLFEYFSETQRNKGNFPGRFSGRQFSNSRSEMNVSTLELGDSALYLCASSSVSIFDSNQPQHFGDGTRLSIL.

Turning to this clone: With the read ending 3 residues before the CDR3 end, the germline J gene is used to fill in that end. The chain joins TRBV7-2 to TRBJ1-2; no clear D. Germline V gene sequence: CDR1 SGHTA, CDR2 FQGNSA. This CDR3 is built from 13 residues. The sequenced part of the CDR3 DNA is TGTGCCAGCAGCTTCAGACCCGGGGAGGGC. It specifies CASSFRPGEG. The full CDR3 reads CASSFRPGEGYTF.

CDR3 DNA (partial): TGTGCCTGGAGACCTACCAGGACAGCCAATACG. This gives the protein CAWRPTRTANT. The CDR3 in full is CAWRPTRTANTQYF. The chain uses TRBV30 and TRBJ2-3; a weak D match, TRBD1 (6 bases). The read ends 3 residues early relative to the CDR3; the germline J gene fills the gap. The germline CDR1 and CDR2 sequences are GTSNPN and SVGIG (reference sequence). The CDR3 runs to 14 residues. Trimming stripped 3 bases from V and 7 bases from J, with 17 bases between. Full variable domain (remainder filled in from reference TRBV30 and TRBJ2-3): SQTIHQWPATLVQPVGSPLSLECTVEGTSNPNLYWYRQAAGRGLQLLFYSVGIGQISSEVPQNLSASRPQDRQFILSSKKLLLSDSGFYLCAWRPTRTANTQYFGPGTRLTVL.

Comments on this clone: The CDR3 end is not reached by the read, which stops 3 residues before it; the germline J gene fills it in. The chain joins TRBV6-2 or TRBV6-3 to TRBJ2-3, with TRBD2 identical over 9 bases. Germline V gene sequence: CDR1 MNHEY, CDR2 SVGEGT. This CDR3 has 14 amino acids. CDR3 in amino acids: CASSHLIAGETQYF. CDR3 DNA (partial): TGTGCCAGCAGCCACCTGATAGCGGGGGAAACG.

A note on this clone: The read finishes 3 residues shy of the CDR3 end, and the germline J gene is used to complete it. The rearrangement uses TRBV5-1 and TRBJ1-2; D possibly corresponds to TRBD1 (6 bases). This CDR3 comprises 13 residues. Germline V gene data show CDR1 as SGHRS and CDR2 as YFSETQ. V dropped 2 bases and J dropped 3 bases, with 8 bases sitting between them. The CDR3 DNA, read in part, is TGCGCCAGCAGCTTTTCAGGGGACTATGGC. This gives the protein CASSFSGDYG. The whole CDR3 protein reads CASSFSGDYGYTF.

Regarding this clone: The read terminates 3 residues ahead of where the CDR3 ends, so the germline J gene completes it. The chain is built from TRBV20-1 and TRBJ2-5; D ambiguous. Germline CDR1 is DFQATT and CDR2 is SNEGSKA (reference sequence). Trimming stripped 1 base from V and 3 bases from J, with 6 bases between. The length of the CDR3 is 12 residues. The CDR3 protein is CSARAAEETQYF. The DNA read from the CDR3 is TGCAGTGCTAGAGCGGCGGAAGAGACC.